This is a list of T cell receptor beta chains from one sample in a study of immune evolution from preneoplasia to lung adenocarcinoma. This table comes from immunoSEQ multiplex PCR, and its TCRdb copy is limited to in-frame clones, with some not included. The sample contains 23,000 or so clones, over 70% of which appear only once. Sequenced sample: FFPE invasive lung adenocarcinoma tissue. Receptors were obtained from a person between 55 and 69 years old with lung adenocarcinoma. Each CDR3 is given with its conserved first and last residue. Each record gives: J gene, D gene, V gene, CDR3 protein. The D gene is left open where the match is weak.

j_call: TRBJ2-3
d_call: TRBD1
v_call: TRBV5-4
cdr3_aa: CASSPDRVTDTQYF

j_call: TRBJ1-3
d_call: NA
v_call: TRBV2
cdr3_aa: CASRGVDTIYF

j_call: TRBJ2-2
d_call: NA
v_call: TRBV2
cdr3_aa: CASRATSTGELFF

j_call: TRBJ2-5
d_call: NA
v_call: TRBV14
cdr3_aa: CASSQGWGVQETQYF

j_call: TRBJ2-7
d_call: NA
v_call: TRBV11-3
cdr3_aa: CASSLGFSSYEQYF

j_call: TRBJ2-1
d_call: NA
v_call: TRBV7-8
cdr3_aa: CASQPPPNEQFF

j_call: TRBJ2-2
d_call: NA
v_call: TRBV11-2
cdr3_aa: CASSLGGATGELFF

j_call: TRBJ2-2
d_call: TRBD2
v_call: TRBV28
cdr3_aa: CASRTGLAGAGELFF

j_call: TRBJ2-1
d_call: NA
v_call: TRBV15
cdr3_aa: CATSARRSSYNEQFF

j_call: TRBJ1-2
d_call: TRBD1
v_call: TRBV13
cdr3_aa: CASSLDRGNYGYTF

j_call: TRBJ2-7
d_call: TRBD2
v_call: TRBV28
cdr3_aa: CASSVSGTRYEQYF

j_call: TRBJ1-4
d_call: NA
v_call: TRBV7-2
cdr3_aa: CASSTYTATNEKLFF

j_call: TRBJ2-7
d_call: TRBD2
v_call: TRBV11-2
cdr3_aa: CASSFSGGTSGSSHEQYF

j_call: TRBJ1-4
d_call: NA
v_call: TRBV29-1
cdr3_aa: CSVVGRHNEKLFF

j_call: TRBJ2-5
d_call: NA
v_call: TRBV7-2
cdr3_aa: CASSLDQRADTQYF

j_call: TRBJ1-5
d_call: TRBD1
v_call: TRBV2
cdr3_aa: CASSISGQGHQPQHF

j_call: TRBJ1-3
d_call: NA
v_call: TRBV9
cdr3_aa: CASNNDRNTIYF

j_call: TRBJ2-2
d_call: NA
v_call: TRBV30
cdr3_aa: CAWSVWGTGELFF

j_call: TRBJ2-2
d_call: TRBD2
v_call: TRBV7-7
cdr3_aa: CASSPGLAGLVGELFF

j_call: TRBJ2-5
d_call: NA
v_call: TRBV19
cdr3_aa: CASSIDHGAGGQETQYF

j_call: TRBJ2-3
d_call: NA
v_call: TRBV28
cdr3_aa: CASSLFRGTDTQYF

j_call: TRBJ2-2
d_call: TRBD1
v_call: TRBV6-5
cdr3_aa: CASKKGQVNTGELFF

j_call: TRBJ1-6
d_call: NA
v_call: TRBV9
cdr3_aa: CASSVEGSTASPLHF

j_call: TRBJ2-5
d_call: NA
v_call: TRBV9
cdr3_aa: CASSVYPQETQYF

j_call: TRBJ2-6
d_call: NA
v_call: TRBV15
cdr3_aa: CATSRDLGSGANVLTF

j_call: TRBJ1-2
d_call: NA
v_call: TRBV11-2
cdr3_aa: CASSPRVGSDYGYTF

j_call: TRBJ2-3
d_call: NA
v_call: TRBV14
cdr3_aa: CASSQDLGSSRTQYF

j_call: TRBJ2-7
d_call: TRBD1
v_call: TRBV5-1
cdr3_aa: CASGQGLTPTSYEQYF

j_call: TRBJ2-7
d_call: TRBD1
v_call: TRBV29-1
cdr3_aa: CSVPKQGRTREQYF

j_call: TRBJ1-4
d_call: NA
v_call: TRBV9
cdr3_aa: CASSVAAGWAEKLFF

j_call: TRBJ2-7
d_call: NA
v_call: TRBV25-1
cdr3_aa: CASSEPGPLQQYF

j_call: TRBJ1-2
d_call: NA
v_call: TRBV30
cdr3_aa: CAWSPQQEGRGYTF

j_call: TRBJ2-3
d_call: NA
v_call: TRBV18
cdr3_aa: CASSPKGLGLTDTQYF

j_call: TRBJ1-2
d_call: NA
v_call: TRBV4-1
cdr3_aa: CASSHITRGGLNYGYTF

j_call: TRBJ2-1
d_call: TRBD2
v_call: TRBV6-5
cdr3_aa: CASSYRAGAGNEQFF

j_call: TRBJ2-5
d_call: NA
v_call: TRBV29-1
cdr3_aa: CSVVQNQETQYF

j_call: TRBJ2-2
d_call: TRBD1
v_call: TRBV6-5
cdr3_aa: CASRRQGTGELFF

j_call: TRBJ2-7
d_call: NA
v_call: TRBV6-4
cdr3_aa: CASSGRSSYEQYF

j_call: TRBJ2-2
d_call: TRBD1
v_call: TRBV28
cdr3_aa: CASSLPTGLSGELFF

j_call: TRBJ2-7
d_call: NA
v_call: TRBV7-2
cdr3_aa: CASSLLAGYEQYF

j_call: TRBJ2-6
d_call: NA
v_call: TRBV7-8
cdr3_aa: CASSLDQGAGANVLTF